Below, 5 T cell receptor beta chains from the same sample are listed, as sequenced in a study of Graves' ophthalmopathy and Graves' hyperthyroidism. Using RNA transcripts, the TCR beta CDR3 regions were amplified. Investigators did first-round RT-PCR with HTBI primers, then second-round multiplex PCR. Using its own MiXCR run on the multiplex PCR reads, TCRdb lists one record per CDR3 protein. Of fewer than 350,000 distinct CDR3 sequences in the sample, roughly 15% are singletons; the top ten hold roughly an eighth. Sequencing was performed on peripheral blood. These receptors came from an adult man with Graves' ophthalmopathy.

CDR3 coding DNA: TGTGCCAGCACCCAACGGGACGGGACCTACGAGCAGTACTTC. Protein sequence: CASTQRDGTYEQYF. The chain employs TRBV11-2 and TRBJ2-7; D may match TRBD1 or TRBD2 (5 bases each). CDR3 length equals 14 residues. Germline V gives CDR1 SGHAT, CDR2 FQNNGV. Deletions cut 7 bases from V and 2 bases from J, with 15 bases between.

In this sample, this clonotype turned up many times. The chain recombines TRBV6-1 with TRBJ1-5, with 9 positions matching TRBD1. Trimming took 7 bases from V and 2 from J; bases not matched to a gene: 3. This CDR3 region has 14 residues. Germline V gene data show CDR1 as MNHNS and CDR2 as SASEGT. The CDR3 region is CASTRTGGNQPQHF. The CDR3 DNA is TGTGCCAGCACCCGGACAGGGGGCAATCAGCCCCAGCATTTT.

The chain has TRBV6-1 and TRBJ2-5, with a weak D call TRBD2 (5 bases). The CDR3 runs 13 residues. Germline loops: CDR1 MNHNS, CDR2 SASEGT. V dropped 8 bases and J dropped 2 bases, with 12 bases sitting between them. CDR3 sequence: CASERNKQETQYF. DNA of the CDR3: TGTGCCAGCGAGCGGAATAAACAAGAGACCCAGTACTTC.

This clonotype was picked up many times. The chain has TRBV28 and TRBJ1-2; the D is unclear. CDR1 is MDHEN and CDR2 is SYDVKM in the germline V gene. The CDR3 covers 14 residues. Trimming removed 2 bases from V and 5 bases from J, with 12 bases in between. DNA for the CDR3: TGTGCCAGCAGTTTAAGGCCGGTACCATATGGCTACACCTTC. It is translated as CASSLRPVPYGYTF.

The CDR3: CSASLSSTGGGNIQYF. The CDR3 region has the DNA TGCAGTGCAAGTCTGTCGAGTACAGGGGGAGGAAACATTCAGTACTTC. The chain has TRBV20-1 and TRBJ2-4; 8 bases are shared with TRBD1. CDR3 length: 16 amino acids. V gave up 6 bases and J gave up 6 bases; unmatched junction bases: 16. CDR1 is DFQATT, CDR2 SNEGSKA, per germline (reference sequence).